What follows is one T cell receptor delta chain and its context. Its antigen is undetermined. The junction does not match germline at one end; this may be a read error. The data were taken from a study of Vδ1+ human thymocytes. Alphabeta T cells were depleted, then CD3+ Vdelta1+ Vdelta2- thymocytes were FACS-sorted. Points from the study as a whole: Thymic delta-chain repertoires held roughly 19% Vdelta2 sequences and few Vdelta3, despite high sort purity. TRD repertoires were essentially private, unlike widely shared TRG clonotypes. In the thymus, TRG and TRD repertoires looked highly polyclonal with Gaussian CDR3 lengths.

The CDR3 totals 22 residues. The germline V gene encodes CDR1 TSWWSYY and CDR2 QGS. The template was reverse-transcribed extracted RNA. The CDR3 regions were amplified by multiplex PCR from V-gene primers to a constant-region primer. TCRdb fed the multiplex PCR reads to CATT. The sample comprises about 53,000 delta-chain clones, more than 13% of which are singletons, and 0.3% to 0.45% rests with the top ten. The rearrangement links TRDV1 to TRDJ1; 10 nucleotides agree with TRDD3. Sequencing used Vdelta1+ gamma-delta thymocytes from the thymus. Subset given: FACS-sorted CD3+ TCRalphabeta- TCRVdelta1+ TCRVdelta2- thymocytes. This TCR came from a girl less than two years old who had congenital heart surgery. Here the CDR3 DNA reads TGCTCTGGGGAACCCTTTGTTCGCCCGTACTGGGGGATGGGGATCTACACCGATAAACTCATCTTT. Translating gives CSGEPFVRPYWGMGIYTDKLIF.